The 27 T cell receptor beta chains reported below all come from one sample, sequenced in a study of T cells in Graves' hyperthyroidism and ophthalmopathy. The source material, RNA transcripts, was used to amplify TCR beta CDR3 regions. The HTBI primer set served for first-round RT-PCR of the TCR CDR3. Each CDR3 protein gets one entry after TCRdb re-called the multiplex PCR reads with MiXCR. Of fewer than 600,000 distinct CDR3 sequences in the sample, around 14% were seen once. The source material was blood. Receptors were obtained from a woman under 30 with Graves' hyperthyroidism.

A few counts support this clonotype. The chain joins TRBV24-1 to TRBJ1-2, with 7 bases fitting TRBD1. This CDR3 spans 12 amino acids. J lost 7 bases, V lost 4 bases, and 2 bases had no gene match. Germline V gene lookup returns CDR1 KGHDR and CDR2 SFDVKD. CDR3 residues: CATSEAGGGYTF. The CDR3 nucleotides read TGTGCCACCAGTGAGGCAGGGGGTGGCTACACCTTC.

This clonotype was observed at least ten times. The genes are TRBV2 and TRBJ2-4; D call uncertain. Germline lookup yields CDR1 SNHLY and CDR2 FYNNEI. This CDR3 region has 14 residues. The V gene lost 7 bases and the J gene lost 0 bases, with 10 bases spanning the gap. The DNA for the CDR3 is TGTGCCAGCAAGGAGAGCTTAGCCAAAAACATTCAGTACTTC. Residues: CASKESLAKNIQYF.

This clonotype was observed many times. The chain employs TRBV2 and TRBJ1-1; a weak D match, TRBD1 (6 bases). This CDR3 region has 14 residues. Germline CDR1 SNHLY, CDR2 FYNNEI. V was clipped by 6 bases and J by 1 base, with 12 bases between them. CDR3 amino acids: CASRPGHQNTEAFF. CDR3 sequence (DNA): TGTGCCAGCAGACCGGGACACCAGAACACTGAAGCTTTCTTT.

Only a few counts were recorded for this clonotype. The gene calls are TRBV2 and TRBJ2-7; no definite D call. The germline V gene encodes CDR1 SNHLY and CDR2 FYNNEI. The V end was cut by 6 bases, the J end by 2 bases, with 11 bases between. The CDR3 runs to 13 residues. CDR3 in amino acids: CASRAQLPYEQYV. The CDR3 coding sequence is TGTGCCAGCAGAGCCCAGCTACCCTACGAGCAGTACGTC.

The table lists this clonotype with many counts. The genes are TRBV2 and TRBJ1-5, with D unresolved. Germline CDR1 is SNHLY and CDR2 is FYNNEI. V gave up 5 bases and J gave up 11 bases, with 16 bases separating them. The CDR3 length is 13 residues. The CDR3 sequence is CASSITDQSAQHF. The CDR3 region has the DNA TGTGCCAGCAGTATCACGGATCAGTCAGCCCAGCATTTT.

This clonotype was detected many times. This sequence joins TRBV6-1 and TRBJ1-2; a possible D gene is TRBD1 (5 bases). The germline CDR1 and CDR2 sequences are MNHNS and SASEGT. The CDR3 is made up of 13 amino acids. V lost 0 bases and J 5 bases, leaving 7 bases between the germline ends. CDR3 in amino acids: CASSEAGQYGYTF. The CDR3 bases are TGTGCCAGCAGTGAAGCGGGGCAGTATGGCTACACCTTC.

The sample holds many counts of this clonotype. The chain joins TRBV14 to TRBJ1-6; the D is unclear. Between the trimmed V and J ends, which lost 3 bases and 9 bases, there was a span of 12 bases. Germline assignment: CDR1 SGHDN and CDR2 FVKESK. The CDR3 sequence is 14 residues long. In DNA, the CDR3 is TGTGCCAGCAGCCAGATCCCGGGGATTTCACCCCTCCACTTT. This translates into CASSQIPGISPLHF.

The sample holds many counts of this clonotype. This chain links TRBV6-2 or TRBV6-3 with TRBJ1-3; unclear D gene. Germline assignment: CDR1 MNHEY and CDR2 SVGEGT. The germline V and J ends were trimmed by 0 bases and 0 bases, with 15 bases remaining between them. CDR3 length: 18 amino acids. As DNA, the CDR3 is TGTGCCAGCAGTTACTCGATAGGCAGCCCTGCCTCTGGAAACACCATATATTTT. It codes for CASSYSIGSPASGNTIYF.

This clonotype was seen a few times. J is TRBJ2-3 and V is TRBV7-9; TRBD2 matches 10 bases. In germline, CDR1 is SEHNR, CDR2 FQNEAQ (reference sequence). V was clipped by 5 bases and J by 3 bases; unmatched bases: 8. The CDR3 length is 16 residues. The CDR3 is CASSRGTSDRTDTQYF. The CDR3 bases are TGTGCCAGCAGCCGCGGGACTAGCGATCGGACAGATACGCAGTATTTT.

This clonotype came up a few times. The chain links TRBV18 to TRBJ1-2; D is uncertain. This CDR3 region has 16 residues. V lost 5 bases and J lost 0, with 16 bases in between. Germline CDR1 reads KGHSH; CDR2 reads LQKENI. CDR3 protein: CASSINDGTANYGYTF. The CDR3 nucleotides are TGTGCCAGCTCAATAAACGACGGTACAGCTAACTATGGCTACACCTTC.

On this clonotype: A read error may explain this, as a much larger clone is one base away. The chain employs TRBV14 and TRBJ2-2; 10 bases are shared with TRBD1. Germline loops: CDR1 SGHDN, CDR2 FVKESK. CDR3 length: 17 amino acids. The ends lost 7 bases at V and 5 bases at J; junction bases unmatched: 13. This CDR3 is CASNRPGTGEVTGELFF. CDR3 DNA sequence: TGTGCCAGCAACCGTCCTGGGACAGGGGAGGTGACCGGGGAGCTGTTTTTT.

This clonotype showed up many times. The gene calls are TRBV6-1 and TRBJ1-3; D may be TRBD1 (6 bases). Germline CDR1 MNHNS, CDR2 SASEGT. V was clipped by 7 bases and J by 2 bases, with 15 bases between them. The CDR3 length is 15 residues. CDR3 loop: CASTLSGHTGNTIYF. The DNA of the CDR3 is TGTGCCAGCACTCTATCGGGACATACTGGAAACACCATATATTTT.

This clonotype was seen only a few times. The chain couples TRBV6-1 to TRBJ2-1; maybe TRBD2 (6 bases). V was shortened by 2 bases and J by 9 bases, with 20 bases between the two germline ends. Germline V gene data show CDR1 as MNHNS and CDR2 as SASEGT. CDR3 length: 16 amino acids. DNA of the CDR3: TGTGCCAGCAGTGAATATTCTGACGGGGCCGGGGGTGAGCAGTTCTTC. Its protein is CASSEYSDGAGGEQFF.

CDR3 amino acids: CASSTGQWGNPGYTF. DNA of the CDR3: TGCGCCAGCAGCACGGGACAGTGGGGGAATCCTGGCTACACCTTC. The V gene is TRBV5-1, the J gene TRBJ1-2, with TRBD1 matching 7 bases. V gave up 4 bases and J gave up 7 bases; unmatched junction bases: 13. In germline, CDR1 is SGHRS, CDR2 YFSETQ. The CDR3 has 15 amino acids.

There are a few counts of this clonotype. The chain joins TRBV5-1 to TRBJ2-1, with 13 bases matching TRBD2. Germline CDR1 and CDR2: SGHRS and YFSETQ. Trimming cost V 4 bases and J 8 bases; bases outside gene matches: 12. This CDR3 has 17 amino acids. CDR3: CASSRGLAGLTGDEQFF. CDR3 in DNA: TGCGCCAGCAGCCGGGGACTAGCGGGACTCACCGGCGATGAGCAGTTCTTC.

This clonotype was seen ten or more times. The chain carries TRBV9 and TRBJ1-1; TRBD1 matches at 9 bases. J lost 0 bases, V lost 0 bases, and 3 bases had no gene match. The CDR3 sequence is 16 residues long. Germline V gene data show CDR1 as SGDLS and CDR2 as YYNGEE. The CDR3 reads CASSVGDRAMNTEAFF. As DNA, the CDR3 is TGTGCCAGCAGCGTAGGGGACAGGGCCATGAACACTGAAGCTTTCTTT.

This clonotype was seen a few times. The rearrangement links TRBV6-1 to TRBJ1-4; 8 bases map to TRBD1. This CDR3 comprises 15 residues. V shed 7 bases, J shed 3 bases, and the junction held 7 bases outside the gene matches. Per germline, CDR1 MNHNS and CDR2 SASEGT. The DNA of the CDR3 is TGTGCCAGCATTGATCAGGGGGCGTCTAATGAAAAACTGTTTTTT. Amino acids: CASIDQGASNEKLFF.

This clonotype has at least ten counts. J is TRBJ2-3 and V is TRBV5-1, with TRBD2 matching 10 bases. The CDR3 extends over 15 amino acids. The ends lost 5 bases at V and 4 bases at J; junction bases unmatched: 7. Looked up from germline, CDR1 is SGHRS and CDR2 is YFSETQ. The CDR3 DNA reads TGCGCCAGCAGTACTAGCGGGATCGTGCCAGATACGCAGTATTTT. Its protein is CASSTSGIVPDTQYF.

This clonotype was seen a handful of times. The genes are TRBV20-1 and TRBJ2-1; D is perhaps TRBD2 (6 bases). The CDR3 extends over 15 amino acids. The germline V gene encodes CDR1 DFQATT and CDR2 SNEGSKA (reference sequence). Between the trimmed V and J ends, which lost 3 bases and 5 bases, there was a span of 17 bases. The CDR3 nucleotides are TGCAGTGCTAGCGGGAGCGGTTTCGGGAACAATGAGCAGTTCTTC. It specifies CSASGSGFGNNEQFF.

This clonotype was counted many times. The V gene is TRBV6-1, the J gene TRBJ1-1; possible D gene TRBD1, 6 bases. CDR1 and CDR2 from the germline V gene are MNHNS and SASEGT. The CDR3 consists of 13 residues. V shed 3 bases and J shed 5 bases, with 10 bases lying between them. For the CDR3, the DNA is TGTGCCAGCAGTGATTGGGACAATACTGAAGCTTTCTTT. This gives the protein CASSDWDNTEAFF.

The rearrangement links TRBV20-1 to TRBJ2-5; 13 bases align to TRBD2. Trimming took 5 bases from V and 5 from J; bases not matched to a gene: 14. The CDR3 is made up of 17 amino acids. Germline loops: CDR1 DFQATT, CDR2 SNEGSKA (reference sequence). The CDR3 sequence is CSAPLAGGPGSTETQYF. For the CDR3, the DNA is TGCAGTGCTCCACTAGCGGGAGGGCCTGGTTCGACGGAGACCCAGTACTTC.

This chain connects TRBV12-3 or TRBV12-4 to TRBJ2-3; TRBD2 matches at 10 bases. This CDR3 region has 16 residues. V lost 4 bases, J lost 2 bases, and 6 bases stayed unmatched. CDR3 bases: TGTGCCAGCAGTTCCCGTCTAGCGGGAGTCACAGATACGCAGTATTTT. It is translated as CASSSRLAGVTDTQYF.

The CDR3 coding sequence is TGTGCCACCAGCAGCCGTGTGGACCCGCTCGGGGGCGAGCAGTACTTC. As protein: CATSSRVDPLGGEQYF. The V call is TRBV15, the J call TRBJ2-7; a possible D gene is TRBD2 (6 bases). The length of the CDR3 is 16 residues. Looked up from germline, CDR1 is LNHNV and CDR2 is YYDKDF (reference sequence). Trimming took 3 bases from V and 6 from J, leaving 21 bases between them.

This chain joins TRBV12-3 or TRBV12-4 and TRBJ1-1, with D possibly matching TRBD1 (5 bases). This CDR3 is built from 14 residues. V was cut by 4 bases and J by 4 bases, with 13 bases left in between. The CDR3 coding sequence is TGTGCCAGCAGTTCGGGACTCATCCCCACTGAAGCTTTCTTT. This encodes CASSSGLIPTEAFF.

The chain is built from TRBV15 and TRBJ2-7; D uncertain. The CDR3 runs 12 residues. V lost 5 bases and J lost 3, with 8 bases in between. Germline CDR1 is LNHNV and CDR2 is YYDKDF (reference sequence). The CDR3: CATSSTGYEQYF. CDR3 coding DNA: TGTGCCACCAGCTCGACGGGCTACGAGCAGTACTTC. The whole variable domain, remainder taken from reference TRBV15 and TRBJ2-7, is DAMVIQNPRYQVTQFGKPVTLSCSQTLNHNVMYWYQQKSSQAPKLLFHYYDKDFNNEADTPDNFQSRRPNTSFCFLDIRSPGLGDTAMYLCATSSTGYEQYFGPGTRLTVT.

The V call is TRBV12-3 or TRBV12-4, the J call TRBJ2-7, with 12 bases fitting TRBD2. With V trimmed by 6 bases and J by 7 bases, 7 bases remained unmatched. This CDR3 is 14 amino acids long. As DNA, the CDR3 is TGTGCCAGCAGAGACGCGGGACTAGCGGGTGAGCAGTACTTC. This sequence encodes CASRDAGLAGEQYF.

The chain has TRBV19 and TRBJ1-1; the D gene is possibly TRBD1 (6 bases). There are 14 residues in the CDR3. The germline V and J ends were trimmed by 10 bases and 0 bases, with 15 bases remaining between them. Germline assignment: CDR1 LNHDA and CDR2 SQIVND (reference sequence). The CDR3 bases are TGTGCCACTACGCCCAGGGGAATGAACACTGAAGCTTTCTTT. Protein: CATTPRGMNTEAFF.